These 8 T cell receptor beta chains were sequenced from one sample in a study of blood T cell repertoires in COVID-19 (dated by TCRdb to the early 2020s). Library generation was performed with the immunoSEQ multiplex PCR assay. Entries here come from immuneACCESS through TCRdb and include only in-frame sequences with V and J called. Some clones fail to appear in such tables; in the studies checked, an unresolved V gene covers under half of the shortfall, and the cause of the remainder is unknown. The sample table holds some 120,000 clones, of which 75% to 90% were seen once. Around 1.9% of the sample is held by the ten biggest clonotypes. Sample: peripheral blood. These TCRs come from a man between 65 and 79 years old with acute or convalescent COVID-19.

Here the CDR3 DNA reads TGTGCCAGCAGCCGGGGGGGCACTGAAGCTTTCTTT. Translation gives CASSRGGTEAFF. The chain couples TRBV12-3 or TRBV12-4 to TRBJ1-1; D is perhaps TRBD1 (5 bases). CDR3 length equals 12 residues. V was pared by 6 bases and J by 4 bases, with 9 bases between.

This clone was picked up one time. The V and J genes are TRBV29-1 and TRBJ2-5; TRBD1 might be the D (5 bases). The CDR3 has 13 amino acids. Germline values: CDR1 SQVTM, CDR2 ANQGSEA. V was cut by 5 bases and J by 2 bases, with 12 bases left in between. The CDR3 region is CSVQGRLQETQYF. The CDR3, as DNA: TGCAGCGTTCAGGGCCGCCTTCAAGAGACCCAGTACTTC.

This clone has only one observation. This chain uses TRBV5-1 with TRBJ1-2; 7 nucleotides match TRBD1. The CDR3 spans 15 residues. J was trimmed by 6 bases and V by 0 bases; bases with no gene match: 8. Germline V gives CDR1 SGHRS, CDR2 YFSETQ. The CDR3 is CASSLDSGTANGYTF. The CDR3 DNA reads TGCGCCAGCAGCTTGGATTCCGGGACAGCGAATGGCTACACCTTC.

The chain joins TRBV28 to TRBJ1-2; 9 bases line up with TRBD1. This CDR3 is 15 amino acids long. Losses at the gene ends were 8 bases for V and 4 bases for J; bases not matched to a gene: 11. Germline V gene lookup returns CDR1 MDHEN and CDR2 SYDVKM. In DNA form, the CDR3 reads TGTGCCAGCGACTCGGGACAGGGTATACTCTATGGCTACACCTTC. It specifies CASDSGQGILYGYTF.

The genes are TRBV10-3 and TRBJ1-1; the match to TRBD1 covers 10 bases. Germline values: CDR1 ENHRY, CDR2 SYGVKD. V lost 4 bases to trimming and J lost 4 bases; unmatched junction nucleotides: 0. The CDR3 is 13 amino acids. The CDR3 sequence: CAISGDRGTEAFF. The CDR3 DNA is TGTGCCATCAGTGGGGACAGGGGCACTGAAGCTTTCTTT.

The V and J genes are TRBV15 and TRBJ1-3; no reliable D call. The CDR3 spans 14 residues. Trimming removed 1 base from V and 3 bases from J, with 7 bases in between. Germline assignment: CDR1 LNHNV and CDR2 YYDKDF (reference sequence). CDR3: CATSRVAHGNTIYF. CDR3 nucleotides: TGTGCCACCAGCAGAGTGGCACATGGAAACACCATATATTTT.

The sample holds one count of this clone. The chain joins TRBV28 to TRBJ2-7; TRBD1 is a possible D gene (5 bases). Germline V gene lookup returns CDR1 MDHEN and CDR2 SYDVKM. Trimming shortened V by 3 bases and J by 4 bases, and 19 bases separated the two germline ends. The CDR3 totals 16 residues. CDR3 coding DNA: TGTGCCAGCAGTTTCCAGTTGGGGCTCTCTGGGTACGAGCAGTACTTC. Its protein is CASSFQLGLSGYEQYF.

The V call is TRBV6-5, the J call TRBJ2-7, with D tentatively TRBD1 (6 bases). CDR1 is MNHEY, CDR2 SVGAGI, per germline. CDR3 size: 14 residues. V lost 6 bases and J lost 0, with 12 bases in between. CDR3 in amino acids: CASRQGYSSYEQYF. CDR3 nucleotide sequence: TGTGCCAGCAGGCAGGGGTACAGCTCCTACGAGCAGTACTTC.